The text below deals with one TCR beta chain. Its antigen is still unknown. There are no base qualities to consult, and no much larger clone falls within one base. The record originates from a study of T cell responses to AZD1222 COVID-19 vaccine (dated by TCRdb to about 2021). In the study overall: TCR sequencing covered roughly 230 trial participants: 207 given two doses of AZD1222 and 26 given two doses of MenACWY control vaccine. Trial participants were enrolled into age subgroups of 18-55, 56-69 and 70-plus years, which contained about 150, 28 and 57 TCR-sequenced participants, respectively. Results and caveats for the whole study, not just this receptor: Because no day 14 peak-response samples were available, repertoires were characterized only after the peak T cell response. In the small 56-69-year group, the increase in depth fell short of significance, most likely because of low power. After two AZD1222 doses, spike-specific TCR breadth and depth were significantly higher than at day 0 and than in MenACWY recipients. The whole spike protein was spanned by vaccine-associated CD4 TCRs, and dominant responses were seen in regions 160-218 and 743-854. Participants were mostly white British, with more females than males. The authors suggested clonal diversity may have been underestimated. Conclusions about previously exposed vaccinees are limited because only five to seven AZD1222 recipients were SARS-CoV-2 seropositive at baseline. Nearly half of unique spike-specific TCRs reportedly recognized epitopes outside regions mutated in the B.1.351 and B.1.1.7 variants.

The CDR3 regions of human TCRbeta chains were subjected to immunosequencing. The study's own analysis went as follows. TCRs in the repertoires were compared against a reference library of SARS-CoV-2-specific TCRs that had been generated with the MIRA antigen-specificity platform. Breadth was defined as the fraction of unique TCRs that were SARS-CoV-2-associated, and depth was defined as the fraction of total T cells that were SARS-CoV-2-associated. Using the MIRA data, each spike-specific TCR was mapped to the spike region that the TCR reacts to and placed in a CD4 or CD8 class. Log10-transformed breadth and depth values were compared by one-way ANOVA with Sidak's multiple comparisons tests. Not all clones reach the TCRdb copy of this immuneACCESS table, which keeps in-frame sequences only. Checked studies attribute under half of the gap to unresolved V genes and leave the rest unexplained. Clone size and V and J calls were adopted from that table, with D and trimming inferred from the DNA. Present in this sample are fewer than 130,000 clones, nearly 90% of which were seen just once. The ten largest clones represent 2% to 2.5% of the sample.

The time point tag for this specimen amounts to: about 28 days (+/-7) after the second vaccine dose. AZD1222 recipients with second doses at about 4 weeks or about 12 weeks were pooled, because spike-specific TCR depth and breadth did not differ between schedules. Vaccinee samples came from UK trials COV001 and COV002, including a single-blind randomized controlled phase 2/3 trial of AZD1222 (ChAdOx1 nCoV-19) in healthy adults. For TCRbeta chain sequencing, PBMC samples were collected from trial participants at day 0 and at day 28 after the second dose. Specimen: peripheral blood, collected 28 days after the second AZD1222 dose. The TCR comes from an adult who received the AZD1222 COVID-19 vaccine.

The CDR3 is CASSGTGLGKLFF. The DNA reads as follows: TGTGCCAGTTCCGGGACAGGGCTCGGTAAACTGTTTTTT. The chain employs TRBV19 and TRBJ1-4, and 9 junction bases match TRBD1. Counted from cysteine to phenylalanine, this CDR3 has 13 amino acids. Only the CDR3 DNA stays, 39 bases, in frame from base 1. The germline V gene (reference sequence) gives CDR1 as LNHDA and CDR2 as SQIVND. Trimmed from V: 8 bases; trimmed from J: 11 bases; junction bases lacking a gene match: 9.